The 29 T cell receptor beta chains below were found in one sample sequenced in a study of cytomegalovirus exposure and HLA in healthy donors (dated by TCRdb to about 2017). The receptor library was made with the immunoSEQ multiplex PCR assay. A mixture of 60 forward primers for TCR Vbeta segments and 13 reverse primers for TCR Jbeta segments was used in the multiplex PCR. TCRdb's version of the immuneACCESS table is confined to in-frame rearrangements and falls short of the full clone set. An unresolved V gene accounts for under half of the shortfall where checked; the remainder is of unknown origin. This sample comprises some 130,000 clones, roughly three quarters of them detected only once. The ten largest clones represent 2% to 2.5% of the sample. Sequencing was done on a sample of PBMCs. All receptors derive from a man aged 25-45 years in good health and CMV-seronegative.

The chain joins TRBV4-2 to TRBJ2-1, with TRBD2 matching over 10 bases. CDR3 length: 18 amino acids. Germline V gene data show CDR1 as LGHNA and CDR2 as YNFKEQ. V was clipped by 0 bases and J by 6 bases; unmatched bases: 11. The CDR3 here is CASSQEEGAGGPINEQFF. Written as DNA, the CDR3 is TGTGCCAGCAGCCAAGAAGAGGGAGCGGGAGGGCCGATCAATGAGCAGTTCTTC.

The chain carries TRBV5-1 and TRBJ2-1; perhaps TRBD2 as D (6 bases). CDR3 size: 18 residues. The ends were cut back, 3 bases at V and 0 bases at J, with 19 bases in the middle. The germline V gene encodes CDR1 SGHRS and CDR2 YFSETQ. Written as DNA, the CDR3 is TGCGCCAGCAGCTGGGGACTTTCCCCGGCCGTCTCCTACAATGAGCAGTTCTTC. It yields the protein CASSWGLSPAVSYNEQFF. Full variable domain (missing parts from reference TRBV5-1 and TRBJ2-1): KAGVTQTPRYLIKTRGQQVTLSCSPISGHRSVSWYQQTPGQGLQFLFEYFSETQRNKGNFPGRFSGRQFSNSRSEMNVSTLELGDSALYLCASSWGLSPAVSYNEQFFGPGTRLTVL.

The V call is TRBV29-1, the J call TRBJ2-1; 8 bases are a match to TRBD2. CDR1 and CDR2 from the germline V gene are SQVTM and ANQGSEA. V was pared by 7 bases and J by 2 bases, with 7 bases of the junction left unmatched. This CDR3 comprises 14 residues. The CDR3 coding sequence is TGCAGCGCTCGAGCGGGAGCGGCCTACAATGAGCAGTTCTTC. Its protein is CSARAGAAYNEQFF.

The chain is built from TRBV27 and TRBJ2-1; 9 positions match TRBD2. The V segment lost 2 bases and the J segment 0 bases; nucleotides outside the gene matches: 2. CDR1 is MNHEY, CDR2 SMNVEV, per germline (reference sequence). This CDR3 has 16 residues. CDR3 residues: CASSLSGRSSYNEQFF. In DNA, the CDR3 is TGTGCCAGCAGTTTAAGCGGGAGGAGCTCCTACAATGAGCAGTTCTTC.

This clone was detected only a few times. The J gene is TRBJ1-5, the V gene TRBV18; 9 bases match TRBD1. The CDR3 loop spans 15 amino acids. The germline CDR1 and CDR2 sequences are KGHSH and LQKENI. The V segment lost 1 base and the J segment 4 bases; nucleotides outside the gene matches: 2. CDR3 amino acids: CASSPQGQGNQPQHF. CDR3 DNA: TGTGCCAGCTCACCACAGGGACAGGGTAATCAGCCCCAGCATTTT.

The J gene is TRBJ1-5, the V gene TRBV15; no definite D call. CDR1 is LNHNV, CDR2 YYDKDF, per germline (reference sequence). The germline V and J ends were trimmed by 0 bases and 11 bases, with 11 bases remaining between them. CDR3 length equals 13 residues. CDR3 residues: CATSRDREGTQHF. The CDR3 region has the DNA TGTGCCACCAGCAGAGATCGGGAGGGTACCCAGCATTTT.

J is TRBJ2-4 and V is TRBV21-1; the tabulated D call, TRBD2, remains unverified against the DNA. TRBV21-1 is a recognized pseudogene. This CDR3 is 20 amino acids long. The CDR3 DNA reads as TGTGCCAGCAGCAAAGGAGAGGAGACTAGGAGTACCCAGGCCAAAAACATTCAGTACTTC. This codes for CASSKGEETRSTQAKNIQYF.

The gene calls are TRBV10-1 and TRBJ1-1; 10 bases match TRBD1. The CDR3 totals 15 residues. Germline lookup yields CDR1 WNHNN and CDR2 SYGVQD (reference sequence). V was clipped by 4 bases and J by 5 bases; unmatched bases: 7. The CDR3 bases are TGCGCCAGCAGTGGGAGAACGGGACAGGGGACTGAAGCTTTCTTT. Encoded protein: CASSGRTGQGTEAFF.

V and J are TRBV11-3 and TRBJ1-4, with D tentatively TRBD1 (5 bases). Trimming shortened V by 5 bases and J by 8 bases, and 18 bases separated the two germline ends. This CDR3 spans 15 amino acids. Germline lookup yields CDR1 SGHNT and CDR2 YENEEA. The CDR3 bases are TGTGCCAGCAGCGCCTGGACACCAAAGGGCGAAAAACTGTTTTTT. This codes for CASSAWTPKGEKLFF.

The chain carries TRBV29-1 and TRBJ1-2; 7 bases are a match to TRBD1. The CDR3 loop spans 13 amino acids. The trim removed 7 bases at V and 3 bases at J, leaving 8 bases unmatched. Germline CDR1 SQVTM, CDR2 ANQGSEA. CDR3 loop: CSGSTGTDYGYTF. The CDR3 nucleotides are TGCAGCGGATCGACAGGGACTGACTATGGCTACACCTTC. The whole variable domain, remainder taken from reference TRBV29-1 and TRBJ1-2, is SAVISQKPSRDICQRGTSLTIQCQVDSQVTMMFWYRQQPGQSLTLIATANQGSEATYESGFVIDKFPISRPNLTFSTLTVSNMSPEDSSIYLCSGSTGTDYGYTFGSGTRLTVV.

The chain has TRBV5-4 and TRBJ2-5, with D possibly matching TRBD1 (6 bases). The germline V gene has CDR1 SGHNT and CDR2 YYREEE (reference sequence). The CDR3 loop spans 15 amino acids. Trimming pared 0 bases from V and 5 bases from J, leaving 14 bases between. Here the CDR3 reads CASSLEWTEVETQYF. The CDR3 nucleotides read TGTGCCAGCAGCTTGGAATGGACAGAGGTGGAGACCCAGTACTTC.

This clone was seen just once. This chain uses TRBV4-1 with TRBJ2-3, with 9 positions matching TRBD2. V was pared by 1 base and J by 4 bases, with 12 bases of the junction left unmatched. The CDR3 is 18 amino acids. The germline gives CDR1 MGHRA, CDR2 YSYEKL. The CDR3: CASSQGTWSGRTSDTQYF. CDR3 bases: TGCGCCAGCAGCCAAGGAACTTGGAGCGGGAGGACGTCAGATACGCAGTATTTT.

This clone was seen only a few times. As the CDR3 is not closed by the conserved phenylalanine or tryptophan, this likely results from a read error. The DNA is omitted, as the CDR3 cannot be located on it reliably, and the CDR3 follows TCRdb's listing. This rearrangement joins TRBV1 to TRBJ2-7; the D call in the table, TRBD2, was not verified against the DNA. TRBV1 represents a pseudogene. Termini included, the CDR3 measures 8 amino acids. The CDR3 region is CTSSQRLA.

The V call is TRBV10-3, the J call TRBJ2-1; no clear D. V was cut by 4 bases and J by 6 bases, with 16 bases left in between. The CDR3 loop spans 15 amino acids. Germline lookup yields CDR1 ENHRY and CDR2 SYGVKD. The CDR3 region is CAISGTAPGGNEQFF. The CDR3 DNA reads as TGTGCCATCAGTGGAACTGCCCCCGGCGGCAATGAGCAGTTCTTC.

This chain connects TRBV5-5 to TRBJ2-1, with D tentatively TRBD2 (6 bases). This CDR3 contains 18 residues. Germline V gene sequence: CDR1 SGHKS, CDR2 YYEKEE (reference sequence). The V end lost 3 bases, the J end lost 2 bases, and 21 bases lay between the germline ends. The CDR3, as DNA: TGTGCCAGCAGCTCGGGTCTCTCGGGATCGGGGGCCTACAATGAGCAGTTCTTC. The encoded protein is CASSSGLSGSGAYNEQFF.

The genes are TRBV5-6 and TRBJ1-1; D is unresolved. Germline values: CDR1 SGHDT, CDR2 YYEEEE. This CDR3 spans 19 amino acids. Trimming removed 1 base at V and 0 bases at J, with 22 bases between. The CDR3 spells CASSLWRDSVQRVNTEAFF. The CDR3 bases are TGTGCCAGCAGCTTGTGGCGTGATTCGGTTCAGAGGGTGAACACTGAAGCTTTCTTT. The variable domain in full, completed from reference TRBV5-6 and TRBJ1-1, reads DAGVTQSPTHLIKTRGQQVTLRCSPKSGHDTVSWYQQALGQGPQFIFQYYEEEERQRGNFPDRFSGHQFPNYSSELNVNALLLGDSALYLCASSLWRDSVQRVNTEAFFGQGTRLTVV.

The genes are TRBV4-1 and TRBJ2-7; TRBD2 matches at 9 bases. V lost 0 bases to trimming and J lost 4 bases; unmatched junction nucleotides: 7. CDR1 MGHRA and CDR2 YSYEKL come from the germline V gene. The CDR3 is made up of 16 amino acids. CDR3 in DNA: TGCGCCAGCAGCCAAGATTGGCCTAGCGGGACGTACGAGCAGTACTTC. It specifies CASSQDWPSGTYEQYF.

CDR3 sequence reads: CASSLTGSSYNEQFF. The CDR3 DNA is TGTGCCAGCAGCTTAACGGGAAGCTCCTACAATGAGCAGTTCTTC. The genes are TRBV7-2 and TRBJ2-1, with D possibly being TRBD2 (5 bases). Germline assignment: CDR1 SGHTA and CDR2 FQGNSA. V lost 2 bases to trimming and J lost 0 bases, with 8 bases between them. CDR3 length: 15 residues.

The chain combines TRBV5-1 with TRBJ2-1, with 13 nucleotides matching TRBD2. After removal of 4 bases from V and 8 bases from J, the junction contained 12 bases not matched to a gene. The CDR3 is 17 amino acids. CDR1 and CDR2 (germline): SGHRS, YFSETQ. The CDR3, as DNA: TGCGCCAGCAGCACGAAGACTAGCGGGGGGTGGGGGGATGAGCAGTTCTTC. It encodes CASSTKTSGGWGDEQFF.

CDR3 amino acids: CASSLRSGIMGTEAFF. For the CDR3, the DNA is TGTGCCAGCAGCTTAAGGTCAGGGATCATGGGCACTGAAGCTTTCTTT. V usage is TRBV7-9 and J usage is TRBJ1-1; tentative D call: TRBD1 (5 bases). The CDR3 spans 16 residues. Trimming took off 2 bases at V and 4 bases at J, with 17 bases between the two ends. Germline V gene lookup returns CDR1 SEHNR and CDR2 FQNEAQ (reference sequence).

This rearrangement joins TRBV7-2 to TRBJ1-2; possibly TRBD1 for D (5 bases). Trimming removed 2 bases from V and 4 bases from J, with 14 bases in between. This CDR3 has 15 amino acids. CDR1 SGHTA and CDR2 FQGNSA come from the germline V gene. For the CDR3, the DNA is TGTGCCAGCAGCTTAATCCGGGCGGGGCTCTATGGCTACACCTTC. Its protein product is CASSLIRAGLYGYTF.

This chain links TRBV7-3 with TRBJ2-7; D may be TRBD1 (6 bases). The germline V gene encodes CDR1 SGHTA and CDR2 FQGTGA. V was trimmed by 4 bases and J by 4 bases, leaving 20 bases between them. The CDR3 spans 16 residues. The CDR3 DNA reads as TGTGCCAGCAGCTCATCCGCCACAGGGAACACATACGAGCAGTACTTC. Its protein is CASSSSATGNTYEQYF.

V and J are TRBV18 and TRBJ2-7, with 8 bases fitting TRBD1. The V and J ends lost 7 bases and 3 bases, in that order; junction bases with no gene match: 5. The CDR3 runs to 13 residues. Germline assignment: CDR1 KGHSH and CDR2 LQKENI. CDR3 amino acids: CASCDRGDYEQYF. The CDR3 nucleotides are TGTGCCAGCTGTGACAGGGGCGACTACGAGCAGTACTTC.

The chain employs TRBV2 and TRBJ1-1; 9 bases match TRBD1. V lost 6 bases, J lost 14 bases, and 19 bases stayed unmatched. CDR1 is SNHLY and CDR2 is FYNNEI in the germline V gene. CDR3 length equals 15 residues. This chain's CDR3 is CASSKDRGGSLNPFF. The CDR3 bases are TGTGCCAGCAGCAAGGACAGGGGCGGTTCACTGAACCCATTCTTT.

This clone was counted between two and nine times. The rearrangement uses TRBV6-6 and TRBJ2-1; 14 bases align to TRBD2. J lost 6 bases, V lost 10 bases, and 11 bases had no gene match. This CDR3 has 16 residues. Per germline, CDR1 MNHNY and CDR2 SVGAGI (reference sequence). CDR3 region: CATKQGTSGSINEQFF. DNA for the CDR3: TGTGCCACCAAGCAAGGGACTAGCGGGAGCATCAATGAGCAGTTCTTC.

The chain joins TRBV7-8 to TRBJ2-1; the D gene is possibly TRBD2 (6 bases). V gave up 1 base and J gave up 0 bases, with 13 bases separating them. CDR3 length equals 17 residues. Germline CDR1 reads SGHVS; CDR2 reads FQNEAQ. The DNA for the CDR3 is TGTGCCAGCAGCTTAGGTGGGAGGTCAAGCTCCTACAATGAGCAGTTCTTC. This codes for CASSLGGRSSSYNEQFF.

This clone was observed a handful of times. The genes are TRBV4-2 and TRBJ1-2; TRBD1 aligns across 10 bases. Trimming at V came to 4 bases and at J to 5 bases, leaving 13 bases not matched to a gene. This CDR3 contains 17 residues. Germline V lookup: CDR1 LGHNA, CDR2 YNFKEQ. The CDR3 region is CASSRYSGTGEGYGYTF. The CDR3 DNA is TGTGCCAGCAGCCGGTACTCCGGGACAGGGGAAGGGTATGGCTACACCTTC.

V is TRBV5-6 and J is TRBJ2-1; 10 positions match TRBD2. The junction had 9 bases not matched to a gene; V was cut back by 4 bases and J by 5 bases. The germline V gene encodes CDR1 SGHDT and CDR2 YYEEEE. The CDR3 runs to 16 residues. The CDR3 sequence is CASSPLGSGRDNEQFF. The CDR3 region has the DNA TGTGCCAGCAGCCCGCTCGGAAGCGGGAGGGACAATGAGCAGTTCTTC.

The J gene is TRBJ2-6, the V gene TRBV6-4; TRBD1 matches at 8 bases. Per germline, CDR1 MRHNA and CDR2 SNTAGT. The CDR3 is 17 residues long. V lost 3 bases to trimming and J lost 3 bases; unmatched junction nucleotides: 7. As DNA, the CDR3 is TGTGCCAGCAGTGAAAAGTCAGGGGGCGGTGGGGCCAACGTCCTGACTTTC. Its protein is CASSEKSGGGGANVLTF.